The present T cell receptor beta chain was sequenced within a study of PD-L1 blockade in urothelial cancer (dated 2017 in TCRdb). A note on the overall study: Therapy was started at some point between 2013 and 2015 for all patients, and atezolizumab 1,200 mg was administered intravenously every 3 weeks. About 90% of the 29 patients were males with bladder-origin urothelial cancer, and about two thirds of the roughly 30 reported a prior smoking history. An ECOG performance status of 0 or 1 was recorded for the patients, and 0 to 3 prior chemotherapy regimens had been received by the patients. Blood samples were analyzed at two time points: 3 weeks after treatment start (second dose) and 6 weeks after treatment start. Blood samples gave median yields of around 150,000 T cells and 82,636 unique TCRs, along with a median clonality of 0.080. The study, an exploratory multi-omic analysis, examined somatic, immune and clinical correlates of response to PD-L1 blockade with atezolizumab in urothelial cancer. Pretreatment tumor samples and matched peripheral blood, collected serially before and after atezolizumab treatment, underwent TCR sequencing. Durable clinical benefit meant progression-free survival longer than 6 months, and TCR features were also tested against progression-free and overall survival. Whole exome sequencing and RNA sequencing of pretreatment tumors were performed alongside TCR sequencing in the same patients. Under 10 patients reached durable clinical benefit, while some 20 patients did not. Pretreatment blood TCR-seq was available for 30 or so patients, at least one posttreatment blood collection was obtained for around 24 patients, and tumor TCR-seq was available for around 24 patients. The investigation overall reported the following: Improved progression-free and overall survival was associated with having pretreatment peripheral blood TCR clonality below the median. Among patients with durable benefit, tumor-associated TCR clones showed greater expansion in peripheral blood 3 weeks after treatment started (n ≈ 23, p = 0.022). Because of the small sample size (n ≈ 29) and the many exploratory analyses performed, the results are intended to be regarded as hypothesis-generating.

Synthetic TCR analog templates were spiked into each PCR to estimate absolute template abundance from read counts. The immunoSEQ assay used bias-controlled V and J gene primers to amplify TCRbeta CDR3 regions from genomic DNA. Rearranged TCRbeta segments were sequenced at approximately 20X coverage. In the paper's pipeline: Sequencing errors were corrected by clustering and CDR3s were annotated against IMGT to assign V, D and J genes. Downstream analyses used only productive TCRbeta rearrangements and left out out-of-frame or stop-codon sequences. Clonality was computed as one minus Shannon entropy normalized by the log of the number of unique productive sequences. Fisher's exact test with Benjamini-Hochberg correction, at a threshold of adjusted p below 0.01, was used to find clones that differed between time points or between blood and tumor. Not all clones reach the TCRdb copy of this immuneACCESS table, which keeps in-frame sequences only. Checked studies attribute under half of the gap to unresolved V genes and leave the rest unexplained. That table is the source of V, J and clone size, and D and trimming were worked out from the DNA. This sample comprises around 45,000 clones, roughly 80% of them detected only once. About 15% of the sample goes to the ten largest clones.

About this clone itself: Its antigen remains undetermined. Qualities for individual bases were not recorded, and no much larger clone is one base off.

The meaning of the sample's time point label: peripheral blood 6 weeks after treatment start. A cohort of approximately 31 patients with locally advanced or metastatic urothelial carcinoma, treated at Memorial Sloan Kettering on a trial protocol, was included. Peripheral blood mononuclear cells were collected pretreatment and during treatment, with between 1 and 8 total time points obtained per patient. The Qiagen DNeasy Blood extraction kit was used to purify genomic DNA from total PBMCs and from tumor samples. PBMCs were collected pretreatment and during treatment, and were isolated and stored as previously described. Ends trimmed: V by 5 bases, J by 5 bases; bases unmatched to a gene: 7. The cysteine opens and the phenylalanine closes a CDR3 of 13 amino acids. The kept DNA is CDR3 alone, 39 bases in frame from the first base. CDR1 is given as SQVTM and CDR2 as ANQGSEA, both from the germline V gene.

The rearranged chain carries TRBV29-1 and TRBJ1-1, with 8 bases matching TRBD1. This receptor was identified in a man aged 60 to 75 with urothelial cancer. Sequencing used PBMCs, obtained around atezolizumab (anti-PD-L1) treatment. The nucleotide sequence reads as follows: TGCAGCGTTTCGGTCAACAGGGGGACTGAAGCTTTCTTT. Protein translation: CSVSVNRGTEAFF.